The entry below describes one TCR beta chain. Antigen unknown. V gave up 1 base and J gave up 8 bases, with 20 bases separating them. The CDR3 is 17 residues long. In germline, CDR1 is MNHNY, CDR2 SVGAGI (reference sequence). This record belongs to a study of blood T cells in healthy people across ages. General study results and limits: Relative to aged donors, long-lived donors carried more naive CD4+ cells and displayed higher diversity.

Next came a second PCR, run for 7 to 11 cycles, which used a sample-barcoded 5' primer along with a J-beta primer mix. TCRdb re-called the 5' RACE reads through MiXCR, storing one row per CDR3 protein. This table has about 1.7 million distinct CDR3 sequences, 28% appearing once. The authors extracted at least 5.5 micrograms of total RNA per sample. The material sequenced was blood. The J gene is TRBJ1-4, the V gene TRBV6-6, with D hard to call. The origin of this receptor is a woman in her 30s in good health. This chain's CDR3 is CASSYFGRAEREEKLFF. In DNA, the CDR3 is TGTGCCAGCAGTTACTTCGGCCGGGCCGAAAGGGAGGAAAAACTGTTTTTT.